This entry lists 9 T cell receptor beta chains sequenced from one sample in a study of blood T cell repertoires in COVID-19. The method was immunoSEQ multiplex PCR; TCRdb's version includes in-frame clones alone and lacks a portion of them. In the table there are some 230,000 clones, approximately 83% of which are singletons. The sample taken for sequencing was peripheral blood. These receptors originate from a woman aged 55 to 70 with acute or convalescent COVID-19.

J is TRBJ1-2 and V is TRBV27, with TRBD1 as a possible D gene (5 bases). Trimming shortened V by 5 bases and J by 3 bases, and 19 bases separated the two germline ends. Germline V CDR1 and CDR2: MNHEY, SMNVEV (reference sequence). There are 16 residues in the CDR3. CDR3 sequence (DNA): TGTGCCAGCAGTCCTGGGCGGGGCCGACTGGACTATGGCTACACCTTC. Translated: CASSPGRGRLDYGYTF.

The chain couples TRBV5-8 to TRBJ2-7; 9 bases agree with TRBD1. Germline trimming cut 2 bases from V and 0 bases from J; bases unmatched to any gene: 6. Germline CDR1 reads SGHTS; CDR2 reads YDEGEE. CDR3 size: 16 residues. In DNA, the CDR3 is TGTGCCAGCAGCTTCCGCCGGGACAGGGCCTCCTACGAGCAGTACTTC. Translating gives CASSFRRDRASYEQYF.

The chain joins TRBV19 to TRBJ1-4, with D perhaps matching TRBD1 (6 bases). CDR3 size: 16 residues. V gave up 6 bases and J gave up 8 bases, with 22 bases separating them. From germline, CDR1 is LNHDA and CDR2 SQIVND (reference sequence). CDR3 amino acids: CASSPTTTGRREKLFF. CDR3 DNA: TGTGCCAGTAGCCCCACCACCACAGGGCGCCGCGAAAAACTGTTTTTT.

The table lists this clone with a few counts. The rearrangement uses TRBV30 and TRBJ2-7; a weak D match, TRBD1 (5 bases). Germline V CDR1 and CDR2: GTSNPN, SVGIG (reference sequence). This CDR3 region has 14 residues. The ends were cut back, 1 base at V and 4 bases at J, with 14 bases in the middle. DNA for the CDR3: TGTGCCTGGAGTGCGGTGACAGCTCCTTACGAGCAGTACTTC. Translation gives CAWSAVTAPYEQYF.

The chain has TRBV10-3 and TRBJ2-1; D is possibly TRBD2 (7 bases). Germline CDR1 and CDR2: ENHRY and SYGVKD. Trimming removed 4 bases at V and 7 bases at J, with 17 bases between. The CDR3 consists of 15 residues. CDR3: CAISGEWGGPNEQFF. CDR3 sequence (DNA): TGTGCCATCAGTGGGGAATGGGGGGGGCCGAATGAGCAGTTCTTC.

V usage is TRBV2 and J usage is TRBJ1-1, with D possibly matching TRBD1 (5 bases). Germline CDR1 reads SNHLY; CDR2 reads FYNNEI. The CDR3 has 15 amino acids. Trimming left V 7 bases short and J 4 bases short, with 19 bases between. In DNA, the CDR3 is TGTGCCAGCATTCAGGTTCCGGGAGGGGCCACTGAAGCTTTCTTT. Translation: CASIQVPGGATEAFF.

The chain combines TRBV5-8 with TRBJ2-5, with 7 positions matching TRBD2. Trimming took 7 bases from V and 0 from J; bases not matched to a gene: 6. This CDR3 contains 14 residues. Germline CDR1 SGHTS, CDR2 YDEGEE. CDR3 loop: CASGEGRYQETQYF. In nucleotides, the CDR3 is TGTGCCAGCGGGGAGGGGAGGTACCAAGAGACCCAGTACTTC.

The chain carries TRBV19 and TRBJ1-1; D possibly corresponds to TRBD1 (6 bases). Germline loops: CDR1 LNHDA, CDR2 SQIVND (reference sequence). V dropped 11 bases and J dropped 4 bases, with 20 bases sitting between them. The CDR3 has 14 residues. The DNA for the CDR3 is TGTGCCTGCGGGGGGGGCCACCGGGGCACTGAAGCTTTCTTT. Translated: CACGGGHRGTEAFF.

The chain carries TRBV7-2 and TRBJ2-3; 8 bases align to TRBD2. The CDR3 covers 17 residues. J gave up 2 bases and V 5 bases, and 12 bases lay outside the gene matches. Germline V gene data show CDR1 as SGHTA and CDR2 as FQGNSA. CDR3 coding DNA: TGTGCCAGCAGCCACCCTATAGTAGCGGGGAACACAGATACGCAGTATTTT. The encoded protein is CASSHPIVAGNTDTQYF.